These 9 T cell receptor beta chains originate from one sample sequenced in a study of blood T cell repertoires in COVID-19. The repertoire was sequenced with immunoSEQ multiplex PCR; TCRdb's copy has only in-frame clones and lacks some. The sample has around 450,000 clones, 75% to 90% seen once. Sequenced sample: peripheral blood. The origin of the receptors is a woman in her twenties or thirties with acute or convalescent COVID-19.

The chain is built from TRBV24-1 and TRBJ2-1; D not certain. The V end lost 6 bases, the J end lost 1 base, and 9 bases lay between the germline ends. Germline V CDR1 and CDR2: KGHDR, SFDVKD. The CDR3 is 14 amino acids. CDR3 in DNA: TGTGCCACCAGTCAATCCGGTTCCTACAATGAGCAGTTCTTC. It translates to CATSQSGSYNEQFF.

The chain employs TRBV19 and TRBJ2-3; 9 bases are a match to TRBD1. With 3 bases clipped from V and 0 bases from J, the junction kept 4 bases outside the gene matches. Per the germline V gene, CDR1 is LNHDA and CDR2 is SQIVND (reference sequence). The CDR3 spans 16 residues. CDR3 amino acids: CASSILGTGSTDTQYF. The CDR3 DNA sequence: TGTGCCAGTAGTATCCTTGGGACAGGGAGCACAGATACGCAGTATTTT.

The rearrangement links TRBV5-1 to TRBJ2-3, with D possibly matching TRBD2 (6 bases). Trimming left V 0 bases short and J 0 bases short, with 8 bases between. The CDR3 contains 15 residues. Germline lookup yields CDR1 SGHRS and CDR2 YFSETQ. The CDR3 loop is CASSLGGDSTDTQYF. The CDR3 bases are TGCGCCAGCAGCTTGGGCGGGGATAGCACAGATACGCAGTATTTT.

The chain employs TRBV1 and TRBJ2-1; the DNA was not used to check the table's D call, TRBD2. TRBV1 counts as a pseudogene. This CDR3 is 18 amino acids long. CDR3 residues: CTSSQDRDGTSGGVLQFF. The CDR3 nucleotides are TGCACCAGCAGCCAAGATCGAGATGGGACTAGCGGGGGGGTATTACAGTTCTTC.

Written as DNA, the CDR3 is TGTGCCAGCAGCCCAGGGCGGGGACCTGAAGAGACCCAGTACTTC. Translation: CASSPGRGPEETQYF. The chain uses TRBV11-2 and TRBJ2-5; D is possibly TRBD2 (6 bases). The V end lost 5 bases, the J end lost 3 bases, and 16 bases lay between the germline ends. The CDR3 spans 15 residues. Germline V gene lookup returns CDR1 SGHAT and CDR2 FQNNGV.

The chain has TRBV7-9 and TRBJ2-3, with a tentative D call TRBD2 (6 bases). Deletions cut 5 bases from V and 0 bases from J, with 15 bases between. This CDR3 is built from 16 residues. Per germline, CDR1 SEHNR and CDR2 FQNEAQ (reference sequence). DNA for the CDR3: TGTGCCAGCAGCCCCTCGTCCGGGACTAGCACAGATACGCAGTATTTT. Its translation: CASSPSSGTSTDTQYF.

The chain employs TRBV6-5 and TRBJ1-2, with unresolved D. The germline gives CDR1 MNHEY, CDR2 SVGAGI. The CDR3 extends over 13 amino acids. V lost 6 bases and J 2 bases, leaving 10 bases between the germline ends. CDR3 coding DNA: TGTGCCAGCAGCCTATCCTCGAACTATGGCTACACCTTC. Amino acid sequence: CASSLSSNYGYTF.

V and J are TRBV5-4 and TRBJ2-2; 7 bases agree with TRBD2. This CDR3 is 18 amino acids long. J gave up 0 bases and V 3 bases, and 11 bases lay outside the gene matches. Per the germline V gene, CDR1 is SGHNT and CDR2 is YYREEE (reference sequence). CDR3: CASSSGGSFRSNTGELFF. CDR3 nucleotides: TGTGCCAGCAGCTCGGGGGGTAGTTTCCGCTCGAACACCGGGGAGCTGTTTTTT. The full variable domain, rest sourced from reference TRBV5-4 and TRBJ2-2, is ETGVTQSPTHLIKTRGQQVTLRCSSQSGHNTVSWYQQALGQGPQFIFQYYREEENGRGNFPPRFSGLQFPNYSSELNVNALELDDSALYLCASSSGGSFRSNTGELFFGEGSRLTVL.

On this clone itself: Within the sample, other DNA sequences also encode this same CDR3. The chain carries TRBV12-3 or TRBV12-4 and TRBJ2-3; 7 bases fit TRBD2. The J segment lost 4 bases and the V segment lost 3 bases, leaving 1 base of the junction unmatched. The CDR3 is 13 residues long. The CDR3 region is CASSFGGADTQYF. In DNA form, the CDR3 reads TGTGCCAGCAGTTTTGGGGGGGCAGATACGCAGTATTTT.